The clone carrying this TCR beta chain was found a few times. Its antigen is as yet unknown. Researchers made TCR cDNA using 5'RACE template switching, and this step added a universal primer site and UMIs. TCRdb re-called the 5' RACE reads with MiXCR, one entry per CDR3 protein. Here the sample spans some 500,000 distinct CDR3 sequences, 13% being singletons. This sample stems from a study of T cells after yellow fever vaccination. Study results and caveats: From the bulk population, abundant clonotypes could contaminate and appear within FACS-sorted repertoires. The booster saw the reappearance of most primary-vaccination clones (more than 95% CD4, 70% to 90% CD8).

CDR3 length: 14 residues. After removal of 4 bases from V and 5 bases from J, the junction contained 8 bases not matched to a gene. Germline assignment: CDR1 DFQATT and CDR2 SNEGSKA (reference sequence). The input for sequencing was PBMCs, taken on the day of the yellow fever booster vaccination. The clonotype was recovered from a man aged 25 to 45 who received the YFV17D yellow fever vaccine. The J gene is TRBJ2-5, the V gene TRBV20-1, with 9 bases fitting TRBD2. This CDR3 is CSAISGGRGETQYF. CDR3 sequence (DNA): TGCAGTGCTATCAGCGGCGGGAGGGGCGAGACCCAGTACTTC.